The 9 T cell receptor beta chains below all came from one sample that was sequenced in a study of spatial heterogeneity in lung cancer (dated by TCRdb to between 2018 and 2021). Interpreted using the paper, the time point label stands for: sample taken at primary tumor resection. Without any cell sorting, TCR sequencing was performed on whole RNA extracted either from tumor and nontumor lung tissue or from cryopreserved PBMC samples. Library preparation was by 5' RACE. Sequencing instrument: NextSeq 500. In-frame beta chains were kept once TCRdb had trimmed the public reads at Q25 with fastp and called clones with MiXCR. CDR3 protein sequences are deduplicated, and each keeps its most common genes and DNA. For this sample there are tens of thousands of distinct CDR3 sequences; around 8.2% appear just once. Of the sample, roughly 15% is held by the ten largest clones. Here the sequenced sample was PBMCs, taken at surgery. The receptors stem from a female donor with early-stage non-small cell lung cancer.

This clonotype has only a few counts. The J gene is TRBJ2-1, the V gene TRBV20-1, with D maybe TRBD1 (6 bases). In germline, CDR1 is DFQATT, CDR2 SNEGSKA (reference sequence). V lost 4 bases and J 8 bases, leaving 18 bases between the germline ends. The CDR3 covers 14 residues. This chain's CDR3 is CSAIESTGSDEQFF. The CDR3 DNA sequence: TGCAGTGCTATAGAATCAACAGGGAGCGATGAGCAGTTCTTC.

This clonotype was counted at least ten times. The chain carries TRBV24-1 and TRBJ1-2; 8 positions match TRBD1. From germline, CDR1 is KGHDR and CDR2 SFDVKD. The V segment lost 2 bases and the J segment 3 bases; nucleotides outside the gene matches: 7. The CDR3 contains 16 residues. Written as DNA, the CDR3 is TGTGCCACCAGTGATTCTGGACAGGGCGAGGACTATGGCTACACCTTC. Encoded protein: CATSDSGQGEDYGYTF.

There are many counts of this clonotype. The DNA for the CDR3 is TGTGCCAGCAGCTTGTTAGAAGGGGGCGTAAGGAACACTGAAGCTTTCTTT. Its protein is CASSLLEGGVRNTEAFF. The gene calls are TRBV5-6 and TRBJ1-1; 7 nucleotides agree with TRBD1. From germline, CDR1 is SGHDT and CDR2 YYEEEE. This CDR3 comprises 17 residues. The V gene end was trimmed by 1 base and the J gene end by 1 base; junction bases not matched to a gene: 10.

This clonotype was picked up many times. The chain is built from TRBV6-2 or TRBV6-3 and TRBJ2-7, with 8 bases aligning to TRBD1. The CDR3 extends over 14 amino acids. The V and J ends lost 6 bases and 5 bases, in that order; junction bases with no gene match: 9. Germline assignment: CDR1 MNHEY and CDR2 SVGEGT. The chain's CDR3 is CASSADRVFHEQYV. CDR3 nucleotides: TGTGCCAGCAGCGCGGACAGGGTGTTCCACGAGCAGTACGTC.

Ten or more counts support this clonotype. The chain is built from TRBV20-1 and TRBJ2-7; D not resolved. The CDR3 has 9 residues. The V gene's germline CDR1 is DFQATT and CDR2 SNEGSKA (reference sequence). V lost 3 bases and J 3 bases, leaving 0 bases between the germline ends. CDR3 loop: CSASYEQYF. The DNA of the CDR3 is TGCAGTGCTAGCTACGAGCAGTACTTC.

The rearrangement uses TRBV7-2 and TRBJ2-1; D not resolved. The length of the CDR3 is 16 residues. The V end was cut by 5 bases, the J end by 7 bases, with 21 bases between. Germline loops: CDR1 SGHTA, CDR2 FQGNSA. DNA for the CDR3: TGTGCCAGCAGCCCATTCCCCAGGACCATCGTGAATGAGCAGTTCTTC. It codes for CASSPFPRTIVNEQFF.

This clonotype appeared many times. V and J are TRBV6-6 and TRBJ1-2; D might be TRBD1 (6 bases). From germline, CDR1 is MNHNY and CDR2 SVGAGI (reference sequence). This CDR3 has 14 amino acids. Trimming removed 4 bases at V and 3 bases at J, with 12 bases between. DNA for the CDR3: TGTGCCAGCAGTTCCTCAGGGGTCGACTATGGCTACACCTTC. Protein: CASSSSGVDYGYTF.

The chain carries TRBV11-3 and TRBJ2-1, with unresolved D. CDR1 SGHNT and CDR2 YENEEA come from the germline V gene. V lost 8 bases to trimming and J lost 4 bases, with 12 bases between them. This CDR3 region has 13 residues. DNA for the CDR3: TGTGCCAGCGCTGGTACCCCGTACAATGAGCAGTTCTTC. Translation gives CASAGTPYNEQFF.

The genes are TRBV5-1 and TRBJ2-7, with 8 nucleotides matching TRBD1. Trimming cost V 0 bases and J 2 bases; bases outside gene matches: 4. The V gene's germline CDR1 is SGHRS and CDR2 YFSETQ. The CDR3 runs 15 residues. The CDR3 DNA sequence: TGCGCCAGCAGCTTGGGACAGGGGAAAACCTACGAGCAGTACGTC. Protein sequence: CASSLGQGKTYEQYV.